This T cell receptor (beta chain) was found in a study of blood T cell repertoires in COVID-19. Study at large: Material from acute and convalescent COVID-19 was sourced from the United States, Italy and Spain. The analysed material was cDNA or gDNA that came from T cells, B-cell-depleted T cells, or PBMCs.

Per the germline V gene, CDR1 is KGHSH and CDR2 is LQKENI. Trimming cost V 2 bases and J 1 base; bases outside gene matches: 0. The CDR3 has 14 residues. Authors' processing steps: Nucleated cell counts were estimated from reference gene primer amplification. Libraries were prepared by immunoSEQ multiplex PCR; TCRdb keeps only in-frame clonotypes and omits some of them. Clone size and the V and J calls come from that table; the DNA yielded D and trimming. The sample has just over 95,000 clones, 75% to 95% seen once. This clonotype was obtained from a man between 60 and 75 years old with acute or convalescent COVID-19. This chain uses TRBV18 with TRBJ2-3; 7 bases agree with TRBD2. The specimen was peripheral blood. The CDR3 DNA reads as TGTGCCAGCTCACCAGGGGGGGGCACAGATACGCAGTATTTT. It encodes CASSPGGGTDTQYF.